This passage covers 10 T cell receptor beta chains from one sample sequenced in a study of blood T cells in healthy people across ages. Then a second PCR, running about 7 to 11 cycles, was carried out with a sample-barcoded 5' primer and a J-beta primer mix. TCRdb recomputed calls from the 5' RACE reads with MiXCR, one row per CDR3 protein. This sample has 1.5 million to 2 million distinct CDR3 sequences, with under 30% found just once. The sequencing input was blood. Receptor source: a woman in her 30s in good health.

In this sample, this clonotype turned up a few times. A far larger clone lies a single base away; this is likely a read error. The V gene is TRBV6-6, the J gene TRBJ2-5; D may be TRBD1 (6 bases). The CDR3 consists of 13 residues. Germline CDR1 and CDR2: MNHNY and SVGAGI (reference sequence). Trimming took off 4 bases at V and 11 bases at J, with 17 bases between the two ends. The CDR3, as DNA: TGTGCCAGCAGTTTGACAGGTCCCTACGTGCAGTACTTC. Its translation: CASSLTGPYVQYF.

This rearrangement joins TRBV21-1 to TRBJ2-3; TRBD1 was called by the table and not checked on the DNA. TRBV21-1 is assigned pseudogene status. The CDR3 covers 15 residues. The CDR3 protein is CAIVRDGVGGDTQYF. Here the CDR3 DNA reads TGTGCCATAGTGCGGGACGGGGTCGGTGGAGATACGCAGTATTTT.

The CDR3 DNA reads as TGTGCCAGCAGCGGGTGGGGGGCGCTAGCCAAAAACATTCAGTACTTC. It specifies CASSGWGALAKNIQYF. The genes are TRBV7-2 and TRBJ2-4; D is perhaps TRBD1 or TRBD2 (6 bases each). CDR1 SGHTA and CDR2 FQGNSA come from the germline V gene. Deletions cut 5 bases from V and 0 bases from J, with 14 bases between. The CDR3 runs 16 residues.

Points on this clonotype: With a much larger clone just one base away, this may be a read error. The chain carries TRBV5-1 and TRBJ2-7; D may be TRBD1 (5 bases). Germline V gives CDR1 SGHRS, CDR2 YFSETQ. Trimming took off 7 bases at V and 4 bases at J, with 18 bases between the two ends. There are 14 residues in the CDR3. The CDR3 loop reads CASGMDTYLYEQYF. Written as DNA, the CDR3 is TGCGCCAGCGGTATGGACACCTATCTTTACGAGCAGTACTTC. Complete variable domain (other parts from reference TRBV5-1 and TRBJ2-7): KAGVTQTPRYLIKTRGQQVTLSCSPISGHRSVSWYQQTPGQGLQFLFEYFSETQRNKGNFPGRFSGRQFSNSRSEMNVSTLELGDSALYLCASGMDTYLYEQYFGPGTRLTVT.

This clonotype has just a few counts. The chain carries TRBV6-5 and TRBJ2-1; no clear D. Trimming shortened V by 2 bases and J by 0 bases, and 8 bases separated the two germline ends. In germline, CDR1 is MNHEY, CDR2 SVGAGI. The CDR3 consists of 15 residues. The CDR3 spells CASSYRTPSYNEQFF. The CDR3 DNA reads TGTGCCAGCAGTTACCGTACTCCCTCCTACAATGAGCAGTTCTTC.

The rearrangement joins TRBV15 to TRBJ1-5; possibly TRBD1 for D (5 bases). Germline CDR1 and CDR2: LNHNV and YYDKDF (reference sequence). Trimming cost V 1 base and J 0 bases, with 10 bases left between them. CDR3 length equals 16 residues. CDR3: CATSRVAGFSNQPQHF. CDR3 nucleotide sequence: TGTGCCACCAGCAGAGTAGCAGGGTTTAGCAATCAGCCCCAGCATTTT.

This clonotype was detected only once. The V call is TRBV28, the J call TRBJ1-1, with TRBD1 as a possible D gene (5 bases). V lost 5 bases to trimming and J lost 0 bases, with 25 bases between them. CDR1 MDHEN and CDR2 SYDVKM come from the germline V gene. CDR3 length: 19 amino acids. The CDR3 coding sequence is TGTGCCAGCAGTCCCGCCGCGGCGGCGAAACAGGCGGTGAACACTGAAGCTTTCTTT. As protein: CASSPAAAAKQAVNTEAFF.

This clonotype appeared a few times. CDR3 in amino acids: CASSPTTGEGYEQYF. CDR3 DNA: TGTGCCAGCAGCCCTACTACAGGGGAGGGCTACGAGCAGTACTTC. V gene TRBV6-6 combines with J gene TRBJ2-7; D is possibly TRBD1 or TRBD2 (7 bases each). Germline V gives CDR1 MNHNY, CDR2 SVGAGI (reference sequence). The CDR3 covers 15 residues. V was pared by 6 bases and J by 3 bases, with 18 bases between.

This chain connects TRBV20-1 to TRBJ2-5, with TRBD2 matching over 8 bases. The CDR3 sequence is 14 residues long. The germline V gene encodes CDR1 DFQATT and CDR2 SNEGSKA (reference sequence). V lost 3 bases and J lost 1; bases outside the gene matches: 4. The CDR3 sequence: CSASSGGFQETQYF. For the CDR3, the DNA is TGCAGTGCTAGCAGCGGGGGATTCCAAGAGACCCAGTACTTC.

The rearrangement links TRBV20-1 to TRBJ2-1; TRBD1 matches 7 bases. With 6 bases clipped from V and 9 bases from J, the junction kept 17 bases outside the gene matches. The CDR3 has 15 amino acids. From germline, CDR1 is DFQATT and CDR2 SNEGSKA (reference sequence). CDR3: CSAPPLRDSKGEQFF. For the CDR3, the DNA is TGCAGTGCCCCACCCCTACGGGACAGTAAGGGTGAGCAGTTCTTC.